Listed here are 11 T cell receptor beta chains from one sample, sequenced in a study of T cell repertoires in cytomegalovirus infection. TCRdb re-analysed the reads in MiXCR, keeping a single row per CDR3 protein. The table includes 150,000 to 200,000 distinct CDR3 sequences, about 15% detected once. The sequencing sample was made of PBMCs. The receptor set was obtained from a human donor in good health (CMV status not recorded). Some clones in this sample may be carry-over from other donors' samples.

This clonotype was seen ten or more times. The chain uses TRBV7-8 and TRBJ2-4, with a tentative D call TRBD2 (6 bases). This CDR3 is built from 16 residues. Trimming cost V 3 bases and J 0 bases, with 12 bases left between them. Germline-derived CDR1 and CDR2 are SGHVS and FQNEAQ. The CDR3 DNA reads as TGTGCCAGCAGCTTGACTAGAGAACTAGCCAAAAACATTCAGTACTTC. As protein: CASSLTRELAKNIQYF.

This clonotype was counted a few times. The J gene is TRBJ1-5, the V gene TRBV20-1; D might be TRBD1 (5 bases). The CDR3 has 15 residues. CDR1 is DFQATT and CDR2 is SNEGSKA in the germline V gene (reference sequence). Trimming took off 3 bases at V and 1 base at J, with 13 bases between the two ends. The CDR3 protein is CSARVAGLSNQPQHF. In nucleotides, the CDR3 is TGCAGTGCTAGGGTTGCGGGGCTGAGCAATCAGCCCCAGCATTTT.

This clonotype was picked up a small number of times. V usage is TRBV20-1 and J usage is TRBJ2-2; D might be TRBD2 (5 bases). Trimming took 6 bases from V and 5 from J, leaving 13 bases between them. Germline assignment: CDR1 DFQATT and CDR2 SNEGSKA (reference sequence). The CDR3 consists of 13 residues. CDR3 nucleotide sequence: TGCAGTGCCGATCCGGACTCAACCGGGGAGCTGTTTTTT. Translating gives CSADPDSTGELFF.

This clonotype has more than one count but fewer than ten. The chain has TRBV20-1 and TRBJ1-1, with D possibly matching TRBD1 (6 bases). This CDR3 region has 11 residues. The germline gives CDR1 DFQATT, CDR2 SNEGSKA (reference sequence). In DNA, the CDR3 is TGCAGCCGAGGGGGGGCCACTGAAGCTTTCTTT. Protein product: CSRGGATEAFF.

This clonotype was counted at least ten times. The chain is built from TRBV7-6 and TRBJ1-1; D is unclear. Germline loops: CDR1 SGHVS, CDR2 FNYEAQ. The CDR3 is made up of 14 amino acids. Trimming took 1 base from V and 7 from J, leaving 13 bases between them. The CDR3 loop reads CASSLVSSVDEAFF. CDR3 sequence (DNA): TGTGCCAGCAGCTTAGTATCAAGCGTGGATGAAGCTTTCTTT.

Remarks on this clonotype: A much larger clone differs by one base, so this may be a read error. This chain connects TRBV12-3 or TRBV12-4 to TRBJ2-1; possibly TRBD2 for D (6 bases). V dropped 8 bases and J dropped 6 bases, with 20 bases sitting between them. The CDR3 sequence is 15 residues long. The CDR3 is CASGSLAPTLNEQFF. In nucleotides, the CDR3 is TGTGCCAGCGGTTCACTAGCACCGACCCTCAATGAGCAGTTCTTC.

The rearrangement uses TRBV27 and TRBJ2-7; 9 nucleotides agree with TRBD1. V was clipped by 4 bases and J by 2 bases; unmatched bases: 6. CDR1 and CDR2 (germline): MNHEY, SMNVEV (reference sequence). CDR3 length: 15 amino acids. CDR3 DNA: TGTGCCAGCAGTTCCTTGGGGACAGGGACCTACGAGCAGTACTTC. This translates into CASSSLGTGTYEQYF.

This clonotype turned up a few times. This rearrangement joins TRBV24-1 to TRBJ2-4, with 8 bases lining up with TRBD1. This CDR3 is built from 14 residues. CDR1 is KGHDR, CDR2 SFDVKD, per germline. V lost 2 bases and J lost 8; bases outside the gene matches: 4. Here the CDR3 reads CATSDSGQGHIQYF. In DNA form, the CDR3 reads TGTGCCACCAGTGATTCCGGACAGGGACACATTCAGTACTTC.

This clonotype was recorded a few times. The rearrangement joins TRBV2 to TRBJ2-6; D gene ambiguous. Germline-derived CDR1 and CDR2 are SNHLY and FYNNEI. The V gene lost 9 bases and the J gene lost 1 base, with 1 base spanning the gap. This CDR3 comprises 11 residues. This chain's CDR3 is CARSGANVLTF. The CDR3 region has the DNA TGTGCCAGGTCTGGGGCCAACGTCCTGACTTTC.

A few counts support this clonotype. The chain carries TRBV10-2 and TRBJ2-7, with D tentatively TRBD1 (5 bases). CDR3 length: 15 residues. V shed 1 base and J shed 5 bases, with 15 bases lying between them. In germline, CDR1 is WSHSY, CDR2 SAAADI. CDR3 nucleotide sequence: TGCGCCAGCAGTGAGTGGACCCTGAGCAGGGACGAGCAGTACTTC. Its translation is CASSEWTLSRDEQYF.

Only a few counts were recorded for this clonotype. The V and J genes are TRBV29-1 and TRBJ2-4, with D perhaps matching TRBD1 (5 bases). The V end was cut by 1 base, the J end by 0 bases, with 13 bases between. There are 16 residues in the CDR3. Germline CDR1 reads SQVTM; CDR2 reads ANQGSEA. The CDR3 sequence: CSVEGKTGSAKNIQYF. CDR3 DNA: TGCAGCGTTGAAGGTAAAACAGGCTCAGCCAAAAACATTCAGTACTTC.